A selection of T cell receptor beta chains follows, all from one sample in a study of shared T cell receptors in the human thymus. Method: immunoSEQ multiplex PCR; TCRdb's copy keeps in-frame clones and lacks some. The sample lists hundreds of thousands of clones; 70% to 90% were seen once. The same specimen was also included in a second study, on human thymus T cells.

Input material: thymocytes. The receptors were gathered from a girl under three years old with a congenital heart defect. Both conserved end residues are part of each CDR3. The order of the fields is clone size, D gene, J gene, V gene, CDR3 protein, CDR3 DNA. D genes are given only for firm matches. The size field is filled for only some rows; it gives once, few, many or a size class.

NA,NA,TRBJ2-4,TRBV30,CAWNIGGLNIQYF,TGTGCCTGGAATATTGGGGGCCTGAACATTCAGTACTTC
few,NA,TRBJ1-1,TRBV7-2,CASSPRPGHRRSEAFF,TGTGCCAGCAGCCCACGACCGGGACACCGGAGATCTGAAGCTTTCTTT
NA,TRBD1,TRBJ1-5,TRBV10-3,CAISSTGVQPQHF,TGTGCCATCAGTAGCACAGGGGTTCAGCCCCAGCATTTT
NA,NA,TRBJ2-6,TRBV6-5,CASSYIRDLGANVLTF,TGTGCCAGCAGTTACATACGGGATCTTGGGGCCAACGTCCTGACTTTC
NA,TRBD2,TRBJ2-5,TRBV14,CASSQGTSGQETQYF,TGTGCCAGCAGCCAAGGGACTAGCGGGCAAGAGACCCAGTACTTC
once,NA,TRBJ1-2,TRBV7-4,CASSGEDSVGYTF,TGTGCCAGCAGCGGAGAGGACAGCGTAGGCTACACCTTC
NA,TRBD2,TRBJ2-2,TRBV4-1,CASSQVKVTSPANTGELFF,TGCGCCAGCAGCCAAGTTAAGGTGACTAGCCCTGCGAACACCGGGGAGCTGTTTTTT
NA,TRBD1,TRBJ2-7,TRBV10-3,CAISGQGAEGVYF,TGTGCCATCAGCGGACAGGGGGCGGAGGGGGTGTACTTC
NA,TRBD1,TRBJ1-1,TRBV28,CASSPGGLGTEAFF,TGTGCCAGCAGCCCAGGGGGCTTGGGCACTGAAGCTTTCTTT
NA,TRBD1,TRBJ2-7,TRBV5-6,CASSLPRDREFHYEQYF,TGTGCCAGCAGCTTGCCCCGGGACAGGGAATTTCACTACGAGCAGTACTTC
NA,NA,TRBJ1-2,TRBV6-5,CASSYSRDNYGYTF,TGTGCCAGCAGTTACTCGAGGGATAACTATGGCTACACCTTC
NA,NA,TRBJ2-6,TRBV4-1,CASTRSSGANVLTF,TGCGCCAGCACCCGTAGCTCTGGGGCCAACGTCCTGACTTTC
NA,NA,TRBJ2-7,TRBV6-5,CASSLNYRDEQYF,TGTGCCAGCAGTTTAAATTATCGAGACGAGCAGTACTTC
NA,TRBD1,TRBJ1-2,TRBV28,CAISTDRGLGYTF,TGTGCCATCTCAACCGACAGGGGGCTTGGCTACACCTTC
NA,NA,TRBJ1-3,TRBV19,CASMIWGGDGNTIYF,TGTGCCAGCATGATTTGGGGGGGAGATGGAAACACCATATATTTT
NA,TRBD2,TRBJ2-3,TRBV6-5,CASSPGGPKPDTQYF,TGTGCCAGCAGTCCGGGGGGGCCAAAACCAGATACGCAGTATTTT
NA,NA,TRBJ1-2,TRBV19,CATLTENYGYTF,TGTGCCACCCTGACAGAGAACTATGGCTACACCTTC
few,NA,TRBJ1-2,TRBV5-1,CASRWLEGYYGYTF,TGCGCCAGCAGGTGGCTCGAGGGTTACTATGGCTACACCTTC
once,NA,TRBJ1-1,TRBV7-9,CASSLYFLRRNTEAFF,TGTGCCAGCAGCTTATATTTCCTACGCCGGAACACTGAAGCTTTCTTT
NA,TRBD1,TRBJ1-1,TRBV2,CASSEADRAIRPDTNTEAFF,TGTGCCAGCAGTGAAGCGGACAGGGCGATCCGCCCCGATACGAACACTGAAGCTTTCTTT
once,TRBD1,TRBJ1-5,TRBV19,CASNSRDRVHQPQHF,TGTGCCAGTAACTCCCGGGACAGGGTACATCAGCCCCAGCATTTT
once,TRBD2,TRBJ2-1,TRBV5-1,CASSLVVAGLYNEQFF,TGCGCCAGCAGCTTGGTTGTAGCGGGACTATACAATGAGCAGTTCTTC
NA,TRBD1,TRBJ2-6,TRBV25-1,CASSHKTGPSGANVLTF,TGTGCCAGCAGTCACAAGACAGGGCCGTCTGGGGCCAACGTCCTGACTTTC
NA,TRBD1,TRBJ1-5,TRBV7-6,CASSLGGGQGQPQHF,TGTGCCAGCAGCTTAGGAGGCGGACAGGGCCAGCCCCAGCATTTT
NA,TRBD1,TRBJ1-2,TRBV5-4,CASSREDRYYGYTF,TGTGCCAGCAGCCGCGAGGACAGGTACTATGGCTACACCTTC
NA,NA,TRBJ2-7,TRBV7-9,CASQEPGQSSYEQYF,TGTGCCAGCCAAGAGCCGGGTCAGAGCTCCTACGAGCAGTACTTC
NA,TRBD1,TRBJ1-1,TRBV5-1,CASSSRTDRIAEAFF,TGCGCCAGCAGCAGTAGGACGGACAGGATCGCTGAAGCTTTCTTT
few,TRBD1,TRBJ2-7,TRBV30,CAWSETGTGGYEQYF,TGTGCCTGGAGCGAAACCGGGACAGGGGGCTACGAGCAGTACTTC
few,NA,TRBJ2-3,TRBV23-1,CASSQSRASTDTQYF,TGCGCCAGCAGTCAATCGCGGGCTAGCACAGATACGCAGTATTTT
NA,NA,TRBJ2-7,TRBV6-1,CASSPEGGEQYF,TGTGCCAGCAGTCCGGAGGGGGGGGAGCAGTACTTC
NA,NA,TRBJ1-4,TRBV4-1,CASSQVKLTGREKLFF,TGCGCCAGCAGCCAAGTGAAACTAACAGGGAGAGAAAAACTGTTTTTT
NA,NA,TRBJ2-6,TRBV6-1,CASSEAQVEGANVLTF,TGTGCCAGCAGTGAAGCGCAAGTTGAGGGGGCCAACGTCCTGACTTTC
NA,NA,TRBJ1-5,TRBV28,CASNKGGSNQPQHF,TGTGCCAGCAATAAAGGCGGTAGCAATCAGCCCCAGCATTTT
NA,TRBD2,TRBJ2-5,TRBV7-9,CASSRLAGPQETQYF,TGTGCCAGCAGCCGCCTAGCGGGACCGCAAGAGACCCAGTACTTC
NA,TRBD1,TRBJ2-1,TRBV6-5,CASSHRDSHHNEQFF,TGTGCCAGCAGTCACAGGGACAGCCACCACAATGAGCAGTTCTTC
NA,NA,TRBJ1-4,TRBV5-1,CASSLRGGGEKLFF,TGCGCCAGCAGCTTGAGGGGTGGTGGTGAAAAACTGTTTTTT
NA,NA,TRBJ1-2,TRBV9,CASRGGTPNYGYTF,TGTGCCAGCAGGGGGGGAACCCCTAACTATGGCTACACCTTC
NA,NA,TRBJ1-1,TRBV27,CASKGEKEGPAPEAFF,TGTGCCAGCAAGGGGGAAAAAGAGGGTCCAGCCCCTGAAGCTTTCTTT
NA,TRBD1,TRBJ1-1,TRBV7-6,CASSRDRDFPFSSEAFF,TGTGCCAGCAGCCGGGACAGGGATTTCCCGTTTTCCTCGGAAGCTTTCTTT
NA,NA,TRBJ1-2,TRBV29-1,CSVDGGQYGYTF,TGCAGCGTTGACGGCGGCCAATATGGCTACACCTTC
NA,TRBD2,TRBJ2-7,TRBV9,CASSAGLAGMYDEQYF,TGTGCCAGCAGCGCAGGACTAGCGGGGATGTACGACGAGCAGTACTTC